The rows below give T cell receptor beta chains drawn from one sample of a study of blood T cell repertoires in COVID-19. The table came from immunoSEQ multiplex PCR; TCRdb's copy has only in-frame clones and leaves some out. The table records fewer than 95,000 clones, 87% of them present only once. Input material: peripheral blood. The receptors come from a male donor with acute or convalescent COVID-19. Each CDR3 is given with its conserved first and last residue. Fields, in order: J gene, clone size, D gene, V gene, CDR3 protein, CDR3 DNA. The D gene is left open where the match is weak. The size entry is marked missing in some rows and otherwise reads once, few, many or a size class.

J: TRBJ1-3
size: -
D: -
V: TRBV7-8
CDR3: CASSLSRGVGNTIYF
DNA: TGTGCCAGCAGCTTATCCAGGGGAGTAGGAAACACCATATATTTT

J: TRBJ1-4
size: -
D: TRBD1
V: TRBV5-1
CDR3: CASSLAGQGGQEKLFF
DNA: TGCGCCAGCAGCTTGGCAGGACAGGGGGGGCAGGAAAAACTGTTTTTT

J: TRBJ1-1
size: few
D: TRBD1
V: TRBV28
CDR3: CASKTTGVGDTEAFF
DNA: TGTGCCAGCAAAACTACAGGGGTTGGGGACACTGAAGCTTTCTTT

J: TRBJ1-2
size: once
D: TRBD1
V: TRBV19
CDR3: CASNLPGQGRYGYTF
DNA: TGTGCCAGTAACCTACCGGGACAGGGGAGGTATGGCTACACCTTC

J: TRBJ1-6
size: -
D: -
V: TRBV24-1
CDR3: CATSDLKTGNSPLHF
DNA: TGTGCCACCAGTGATTTGAAGACAGGCAATTCACCCCTCCACTTT

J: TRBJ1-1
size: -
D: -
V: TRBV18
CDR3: CASSQIMTVDMNTEAFF
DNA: TGTGCCAGCTCCCAAATAATGACAGTCGACATGAACACTGAAGCTTTCTTT

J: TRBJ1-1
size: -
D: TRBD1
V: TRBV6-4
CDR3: CASSDRTGGTEAFF
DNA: TGTGCCAGCAGTGACCGGACAGGGGGCACTGAAGCTTTCTTT

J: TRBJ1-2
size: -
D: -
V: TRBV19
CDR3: CASSSRRGGGYTF
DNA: TGTGCCAGTAGTTCGCGCAGGGGCGGCGGCTACACCTTC

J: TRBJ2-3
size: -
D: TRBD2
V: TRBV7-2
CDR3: CASSLGTSGGIDTQYF
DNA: TGTGCCAGCAGCTTGGGGACTAGCGGGGGCATAGATACGCAGTATTTT

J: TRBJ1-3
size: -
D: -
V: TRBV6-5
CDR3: CASSFQGSGNTIYF
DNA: TGTGCCAGCAGTTTCCAGGGGAGTGGAAACACCATATATTTT

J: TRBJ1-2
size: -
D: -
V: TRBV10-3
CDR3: CAISESTRGGADYGYTF
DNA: TGTGCCATCAGTGAGTCGACAAGGGGGGGCGCAGACTATGGCTACACCTTC

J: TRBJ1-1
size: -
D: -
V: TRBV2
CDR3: CASRTREAPNTEAFF
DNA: TGTGCCAGCAGGACCCGGGAGGCACCGAACACTGAAGCTTTCTTT

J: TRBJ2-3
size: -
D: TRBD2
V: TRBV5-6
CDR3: CASSLLAGTDTQYF
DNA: TGTGCCAGCAGCTTACTAGCGGGCACAGATACGCAGTATTTT

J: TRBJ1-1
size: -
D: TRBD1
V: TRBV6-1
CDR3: CASREQGPTEAFF
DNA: TGTGCCAGCAGAGAACAGGGGCCCACTGAAGCTTTCTTT

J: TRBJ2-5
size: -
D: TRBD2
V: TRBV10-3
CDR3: CAISDRTSGEGGTQYF
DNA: TGTGCCATCAGTGACCGGACTAGCGGGGAGGGAGGGACCCAGTACTTC

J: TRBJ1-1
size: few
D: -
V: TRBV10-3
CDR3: CAISEGNGEEAFF
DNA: TGTGCCATCAGTGAGGGAAACGGGGAGGAAGCTTTCTTT

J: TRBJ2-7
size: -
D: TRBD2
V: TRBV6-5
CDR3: CASRSSGGAYEQYF
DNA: TGTGCCAGCAGATCTAGCGGGGGGGCCTACGAGCAGTACTTC

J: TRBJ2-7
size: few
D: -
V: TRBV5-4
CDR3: CASSDRYEQYF
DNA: TGTGCCAGCAGCGACAGGTACGAGCAGTACTTC

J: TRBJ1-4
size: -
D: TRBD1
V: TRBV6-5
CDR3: CASNDRERGEKLFF
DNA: TGTGCCAGCAACGACAGGGAGCGGGGGGAAAAACTGTTTTTT

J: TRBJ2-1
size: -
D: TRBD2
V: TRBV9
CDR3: CASSLTGGAYNEQFF
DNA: TGTGCCAGCAGCCTCACGGGGGGGGCCTACAATGAGCAGTTCTTC

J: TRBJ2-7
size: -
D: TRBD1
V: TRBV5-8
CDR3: CASSFGTGAFYEQYF
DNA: TGTGCCAGCAGCTTTGGGACAGGGGCATTTTACGAGCAGTACTTC

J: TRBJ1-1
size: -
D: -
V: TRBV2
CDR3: CASGRTAGTEAFF
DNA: TGTGCCAGCGGTAGGACGGCGGGGACTGAAGCTTTCTTT

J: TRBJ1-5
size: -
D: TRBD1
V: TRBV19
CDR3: CASRFSRTGGLQPQHF
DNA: TGTGCCAGTAGGTTTTCTCGGACAGGGGGCCTTCAGCCCCAGCATTTT

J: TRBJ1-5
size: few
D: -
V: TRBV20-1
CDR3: CSASPGDQPQHF
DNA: TGCAGTGCTAGTCCCGGGGATCAGCCCCAGCATTTT

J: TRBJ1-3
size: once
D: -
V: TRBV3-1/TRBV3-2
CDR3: CASSQDLVSGNTIYF
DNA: TGTGCCAGCAGCCAAGATCTCGTCTCTGGAAACACCATATATTTT

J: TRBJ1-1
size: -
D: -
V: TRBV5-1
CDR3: CASRPDSPGPTEAFF
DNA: TGCGCCAGCAGACCTGACAGTCCGGGTCCCACTGAAGCTTTCTTT

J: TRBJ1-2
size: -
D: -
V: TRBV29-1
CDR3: CSVRGNYGYTF
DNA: TGCAGCGTTCGGGGGAACTATGGCTACACCTTC

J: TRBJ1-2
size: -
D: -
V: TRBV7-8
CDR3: CASSLVRGSYGYTF
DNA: TGTGCCAGCAGCTTAGTAAGGGGGTCTTATGGCTACACCTTC

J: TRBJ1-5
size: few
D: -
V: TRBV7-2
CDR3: CASSLEGVSNQPQHF
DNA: TGTGCCAGCAGCCTAGAGGGAGTTAGCAATCAGCCCCAGCATTTT

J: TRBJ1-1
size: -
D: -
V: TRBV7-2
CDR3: CASSPGIVMNTEAFF
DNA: TGTGCCAGCAGTCCAGGTATCGTGATGAACACTGAAGCTTTCTTT

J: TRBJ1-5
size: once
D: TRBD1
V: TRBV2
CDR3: CASSGQGDQPQHF
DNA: TGTGCCAGCAGTGGGCAGGGGGATCAGCCCCAGCATTTT

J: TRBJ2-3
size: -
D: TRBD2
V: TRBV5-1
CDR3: CASSLAGETDTQYF
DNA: TGCGCCAGCAGTCTAGCGGGGGAGACAGATACGCAGTATTTT

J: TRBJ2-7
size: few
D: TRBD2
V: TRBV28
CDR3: CASSRGGSSYEQYF
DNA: TGTGCCAGCAGTCGGGGGGGGAGCTCCTACGAGCAGTACTTC

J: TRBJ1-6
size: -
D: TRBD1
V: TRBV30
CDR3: CAWSVMGQTNSPLHF
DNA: TGTGCCTGGAGTGTAATGGGACAGACGAATTCACCCCTCCACTTT

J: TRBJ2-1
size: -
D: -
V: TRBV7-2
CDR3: CASSFLVAANEQFF
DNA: TGTGCCAGCAGCTTTTTGGTAGCGGCGAATGAGCAGTTCTTC

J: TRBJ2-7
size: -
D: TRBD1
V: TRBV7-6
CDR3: CASSPLTGGDYEQYF
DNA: TGTGCCAGCAGTCCACTGACAGGGGGCGATTACGAGCAGTACTTC

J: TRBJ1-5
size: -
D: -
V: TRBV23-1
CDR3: CASSQWDNYSNQPQHF
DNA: TGCGCCAGCAGTCAGTGGGACAACTATAGCAATCAGCCCCAGCATTTT

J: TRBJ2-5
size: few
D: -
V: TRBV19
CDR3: CASSLELRPQETQYF
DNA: TGTGCCAGTAGTCTCGAGCTCCGCCCCCAAGAGACCCAGTACTTC

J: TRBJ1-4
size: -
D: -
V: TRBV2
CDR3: CASSDGRANEKLFF
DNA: TGTGCCAGCAGTGACGGCAGGGCTAATGAAAAACTGTTTTTT

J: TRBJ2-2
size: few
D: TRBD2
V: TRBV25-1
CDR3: CASRERTSGGAGELFF
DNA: TGTGCCAGCAGAGAAAGGACTAGCGGGGGGGCCGGGGAGCTGTTTTTT

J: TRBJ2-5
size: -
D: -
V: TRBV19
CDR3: CASRRGTAEQETQYF
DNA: TGTGCCAGTAGACGGGGGACTGCAGAACAAGAGACCCAGTACTTC

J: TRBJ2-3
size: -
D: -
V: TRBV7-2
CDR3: CASSLPPGHGTDTQYF
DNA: TGTGCCAGCAGCTTACCCCCGGGACACGGCACAGATACGCAGTATTTT

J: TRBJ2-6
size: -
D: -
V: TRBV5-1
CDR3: CASREFGANVLTF
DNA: TGCGCCAGCAGGGAGTTTGGGGCCAACGTCCTGACTTTC

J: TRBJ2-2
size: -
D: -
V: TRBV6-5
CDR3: CASSYSSRGDTGELFF
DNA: TGTGCCAGCAGTTACTCTTCCAGGGGGGACACCGGGGAGCTGTTTTTT

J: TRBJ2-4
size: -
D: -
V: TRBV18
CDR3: CASSPGRGALKNIQYF
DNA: TGTGCCAGCTCACCGGGTCGGGGGGCCCTAAAAAACATTCAGTACTTC

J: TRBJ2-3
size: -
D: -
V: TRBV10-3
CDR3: CAISEGGARTDTQYF
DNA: TGTGCCATCAGTGAGGGTGGGGCCCGCACAGATACGCAGTATTTT

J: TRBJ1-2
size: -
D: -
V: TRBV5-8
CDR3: CASSLDGGGSIGYTF
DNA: TGTGCCAGCAGCTTGGATGGGGGGGGCTCGATTGGCTACACCTTC

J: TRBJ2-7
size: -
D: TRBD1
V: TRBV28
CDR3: CASRTGTGVVEQYF
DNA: TGTGCCAGCAGAACCGGGACAGGGGTCGTCGAGCAGTACTTC

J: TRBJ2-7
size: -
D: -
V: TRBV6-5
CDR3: CASSTPSEQYF
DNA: TGTGCCAGCAGTACTCCGTCCGAGCAGTACTTC

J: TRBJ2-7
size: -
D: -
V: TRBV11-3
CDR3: CASSGGTSYEQYF
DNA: TGTGCCAGCAGCGGAGGGACCTCCTACGAGCAGTACTTC

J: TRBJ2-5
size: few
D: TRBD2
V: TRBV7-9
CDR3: CASSPGTTQETQYF
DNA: TGTGCCAGCAGCCCCGGGACTACACAAGAGACCCAGTACTTC

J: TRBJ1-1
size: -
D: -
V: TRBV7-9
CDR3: CASSPEGTPGGAFF
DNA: TGTGCCAGCAGTCCAGAAGGGACCCCCGGGGGGGCTTTCTTT

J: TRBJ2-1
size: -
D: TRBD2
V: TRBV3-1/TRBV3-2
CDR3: CASSPQERGPPRGEQFF
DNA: TGTGCCAGCAGCCCCCAGGAGCGGGGCCCGCCAAGGGGTGAGCAGTTCTTC

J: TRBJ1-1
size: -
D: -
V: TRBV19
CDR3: CASSIAAERAFF
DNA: TGTGCCAGTAGTATCGCTGCCGAGAGAGCTTTCTTT